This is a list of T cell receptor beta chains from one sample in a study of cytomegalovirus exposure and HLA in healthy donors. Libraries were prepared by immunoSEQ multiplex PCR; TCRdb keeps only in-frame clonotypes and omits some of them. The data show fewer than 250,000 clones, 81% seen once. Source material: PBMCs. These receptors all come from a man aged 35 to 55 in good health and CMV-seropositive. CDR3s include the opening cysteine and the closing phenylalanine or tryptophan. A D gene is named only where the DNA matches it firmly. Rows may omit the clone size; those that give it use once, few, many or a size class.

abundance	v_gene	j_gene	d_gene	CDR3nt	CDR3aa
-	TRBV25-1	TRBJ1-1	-	TGTGCCAGCACACGGGACATGAACACTGAAGCTTTCTTT	CASTRDMNTEAFF
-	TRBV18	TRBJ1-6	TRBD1	TGTGCCAGCTCACCACCGACAGGGGCAGCGGATAATTCACCCCTCCACTTT	CASSPPTGAADNSPLHF
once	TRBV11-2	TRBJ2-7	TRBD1	TGTGCCAGCAGCGTTGACAGGGGGCGGGAGCAGTACTTC	CASSVDRGREQYF
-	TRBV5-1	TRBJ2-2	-	TGCGCCAGCAGCTTGGATCCCCGGGGTGGTGGCACCGGGGAGCTGTTTTTT	CASSLDPRGGGTGELFF
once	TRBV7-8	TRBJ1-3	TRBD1	TGTGCCAGCAGCTTAGCAGGGATTGGACAGGGAGGAGGAAACACCATATATTTT	CASSLAGIGQGGGNTIYF
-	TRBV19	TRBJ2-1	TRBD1	TGTGCCAGTAGTATAGAGACAGGGGTGCCCTACAATGAGCAGTTCTTC	CASSIETGVPYNEQFF
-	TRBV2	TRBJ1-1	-	TGTGCCAGCAGTGAGAGGGGAGGGAGAGGAAACACTGAAGCTTTCTTT	CASSERGGRGNTEAFF
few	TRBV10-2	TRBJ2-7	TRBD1	TGCGCCAGCCGACAGGGGGCGGCCTACGAGCAGTACTTC	CASRQGAAYEQYF
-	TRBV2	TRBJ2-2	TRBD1	TGTGCCAGCAGCCAAGGACAGGGGGACAACACCGGGGAGCTGTTTTTT	CASSQGQGDNTGELFF
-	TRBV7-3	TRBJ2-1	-	TGTGCCAGCAGCTTAGGACTAAGCTACAATGAGCAGTTCTTC	CASSLGLSYNEQFF
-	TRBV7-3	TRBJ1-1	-	TGTGCCAGCAGCCCCACGGGAGGGTTAACTGAAGCTTTCTTT	CASSPTGGLTEAFF
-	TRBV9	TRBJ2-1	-	TGTGCCAGCAGCGTAGGCGGACTATTGGATGAGCAGTTCTTC	CASSVGGLLDEQFF
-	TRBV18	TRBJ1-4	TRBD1	TGTGCCAGCTCCCCCGGGACAGCCAATGAAAAACTGTTTTTT	CASSPGTANEKLFF
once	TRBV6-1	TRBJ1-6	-	TGTGCCAGCAGCGACAGAAATTCACCCCTCCACTTT	CASSDRNSPLHF
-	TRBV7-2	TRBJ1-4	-	TGTGCCAGCAGTCCCCATGGGGGGGGAAACAATGAAAAACTGTTTTTT	CASSPHGGGNNEKLFF
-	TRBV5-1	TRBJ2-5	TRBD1	TGCGCCAGCAGCTTAAGTACAGGGGAGTTGGAGACCCAGTACTTC	CASSLSTGELETQYF
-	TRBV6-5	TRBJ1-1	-	TGTGCCAGCAGTGTTAGGGGCATGAACACTGAAGCTTTCTTT	CASSVRGMNTEAFF
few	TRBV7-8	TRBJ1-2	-	TGTGCCAGCAGCTTAAGAACAGATATTCCTAACTATGGCTACACCTTC	CASSLRTDIPNYGYTF
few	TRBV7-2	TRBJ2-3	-	TGTGCCAGCAGCCCCCAGGGGATTAGCACAGATACGCAGTATTTT	CASSPQGISTDTQYF
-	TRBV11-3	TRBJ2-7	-	TGTGCCAGCAGCTTAGGAGGGGACTCCAGCCACGAGCAGTACTTC	CASSLGGDSSHEQYF
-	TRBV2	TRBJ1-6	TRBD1	TGTGCCAGCAGGGGTCCCGGGACAGGAGAGAATTCACCCCTCCACTTT	CASRGPGTGENSPLHF
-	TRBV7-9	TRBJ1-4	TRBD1	TGTGCCAGCAGCGCTGGGACAGCAACTAATGAAAAACTGTTTTTT	CASSAGTATNEKLFF
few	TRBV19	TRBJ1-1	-	TGTGCCAGTAGTATAGGCCAGGGGACGGGCACTGAAGCTTTCTTT	CASSIGQGTGTEAFF
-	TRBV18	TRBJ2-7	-	TGTGCCAGCTCACCTGGGTACGGAGGCGAGCAGTACTTC	CASSPGYGGEQYF
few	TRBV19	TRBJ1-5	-	TGTGCCAGTAGTATAGGGGCCAATCAGCCCCAGCATTTT	CASSIGANQPQHF
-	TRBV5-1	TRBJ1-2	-	TGCGCCAGCAGCTTCCCCACAGGGAAGGAGTTCTATGGCTACACCTTC	CASSFPTGKEFYGYTF
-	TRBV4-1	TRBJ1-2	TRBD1	TGCGCCAGCAGCCAAGATGCACAGGGGGTAGGCTACACCTTC	CASSQDAQGVGYTF
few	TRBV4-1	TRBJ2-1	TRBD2	TGCGCCAGCAGCGAGACTAGCGGGGGGGCGGACAATGAGCAGTTCTTC	CASSETSGGADNEQFF
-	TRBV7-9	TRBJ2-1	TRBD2	TGCGCCAGCAGCCGCCAACTAGCGGGGTCCTACAATGAGCAGTTCTTC	CASSRQLAGSYNEQFF
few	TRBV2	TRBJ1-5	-	TGTGCCAGCAGTGAGGGGCCCCCTCGATATAGCAATCAGCCCCAGCATTTT	CASSEGPPRYSNQPQHF
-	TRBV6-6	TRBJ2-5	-	TGTGCCAGCAGGGATGGACAGTCTCGCTACCAAGAGACCCAGTACTTC	CASRDGQSRYQETQYF
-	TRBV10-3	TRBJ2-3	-	TGTGCCATCAGTGAGCGCGGAGCTAGCACAGATACGCAGTATTTT	CAISERGASTDTQYF
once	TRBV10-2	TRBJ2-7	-	TGCGCCAGCAGTGATGGGGGGTTTGGCTCCTACGAGCAGTACTTC	CASSDGGFGSYEQYF
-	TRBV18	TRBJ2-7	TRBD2	TGTGCCAGCTCACCATTTAGCGGGGGCGCTGGCGACGAGCAGTACTTC	CASSPFSGGAGDEQYF
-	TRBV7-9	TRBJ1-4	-	TGTGCCAGCAGCCCTGGGATCAGGACGGGGGATGAAAAACTGTTTTTT	CASSPGIRTGDEKLFF
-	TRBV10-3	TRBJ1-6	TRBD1	TGTGCCATCAGTGAGCCGCTGACAGGGGTTAATTCACCCCTCCACTTT	CAISEPLTGVNSPLHF
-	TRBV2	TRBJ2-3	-	TGTGCCAGAACGCCGACCAGGGCTGACACAGATACGCAGTATTTT	CARTPTRADTDTQYF
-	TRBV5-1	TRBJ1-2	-	TGCGCCAGCAGCTCCTTGGGGGGTGCAGGCTATGGCTACACCTTC	CASSSLGGAGYGYTF
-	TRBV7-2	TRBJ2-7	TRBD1	TGTGCCAGCAGCTTGGACAGGGACCGCTACGAGCAGTACTTC	CASSLDRDRYEQYF
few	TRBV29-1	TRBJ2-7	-	TGCAGCGTTGTGGCAGGGATCTACGAGCAGTACTTC	CSVVAGIYEQYF
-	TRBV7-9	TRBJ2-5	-	TGTGCCAGCAGCCCCCGGAATAGCGGACAAGAGACCCAGTACTTC	CASSPRNSGQETQYF
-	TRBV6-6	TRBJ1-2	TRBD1	TGTGCCAGCAGTTACGAGGGGACAGGGGCGTTTGGCTACACCTTC	CASSYEGTGAFGYTF
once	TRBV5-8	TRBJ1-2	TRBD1	TGTGCCAGCAGCGGGGACAGACCGAACTACACCTTC	CASSGDRPNYTF